These 22 T cell receptor beta chains were sequenced from one sample in a study of shared clonotypes between healthy human individuals. Only CD45RO-negative cells positively selected for CCR7 counted as naive CD8 cells, so terminally differentiated effector memory CD45RA+ cells were excluded. TCRdb's table, derived via immunoSEQ multiplex PCR, lists solely in-frame clones and lacks some. The table shows about 2 million clones, with roughly 95% occurring only once. What was sequenced was naive CD8+ T cells sorted from blood. The receptors shown here come from a man younger than 35 in good health.

This chain links TRBV10-3 with TRBJ2-1; TRBD1 agrees at 9 bases. CDR3 size: 15 residues. Germline V gene sequence: CDR1 ENHRY, CDR2 SYGVKD. V lost 3 bases, J lost 4 bases, and 4 bases stayed unmatched. The CDR3 here is CAISERGQGYNEQFF. The DNA for the CDR3 is TGTGCCATCAGTGAACGGGGACAGGGATACAATGAGCAGTTCTTC.

The rearrangement links TRBV28 to TRBJ1-1, with D perhaps TRBD1 (6 bases). V was cut by 3 bases and J by 0 bases, with 11 bases left in between. Germline V CDR1 and CDR2: MDHEN, SYDVKM. This CDR3 is built from 15 residues. In DNA, the CDR3 is TGTGCCAGCAGTTTTGGGACACAAATGAACACTGAAGCTTTCTTT. Its translation is CASSFGTQMNTEAFF.

J is TRBJ2-3 and V is TRBV5-1, with TRBD1 matching over 7 bases. Trimming cost V 2 bases and J 2 bases; bases outside gene matches: 8. Germline V CDR1 and CDR2: SGHRS, YFSETQ. This CDR3 has 16 residues. CDR3 residues: CASSFPTDRFTDTQYF. The CDR3 DNA reads TGCGCCAGCAGCTTTCCTACGGACAGGTTCACAGATACGCAGTATTTT.

This clone came up once. This chain joins TRBV27 and TRBJ1-1; D unclear. Per the germline V gene, CDR1 is MNHEY and CDR2 is SMNVEV (reference sequence). V was trimmed by 3 bases and J by 1 base, leaving 6 bases between them. This CDR3 is built from 13 residues. The CDR3 is CASSLRKNTEAFF. CDR3 sequence (DNA): TGTGCCAGCAGTTTGAGGAAGAACACTGAAGCTTTCTTT.

Only one count was recorded for this clone. The V and J genes are TRBV7-9 and TRBJ2-3; a weak D match, TRBD1 (5 bases). This CDR3 has 16 residues. Trimming stripped 1 base from V and 6 bases from J, with 17 bases between. Germline CDR1 and CDR2: SEHNR and FQNEAQ (reference sequence). This CDR3 reads CASSLVGFREEDTQYF. CDR3 bases: TGTGCCAGCAGCTTAGTAGGATTCAGGGAAGAGGATACGCAGTATTTT. Looking up the rest from reference TRBV7-9 and TRBJ2-3 gives the full variable domain: DTGVSQNPRHKITKRGQNVTFRCDPISEHNRLYWYRQTLGQGPEFLTYFQNEAQLEKSRLLSDRFSAERPKGSFSTLEIQRTEQGDSAMYLCASSLVGFREEDTQYFGPGTRLTVL.

With regard to this clone: Other DNA sequences in this specimen translate into the identical CDR3. V is TRBV9 and J is TRBJ2-3; 7 bases match TRBD1. The V gene's germline CDR1 is SGDLS and CDR2 YYNGEE. The CDR3 is 15 residues long. V was clipped by 2 bases and J by 1 base; unmatched bases: 4. Here the CDR3 reads CASSVGGQGTDTQYF. As DNA, the CDR3 is TGTGCCAGCAGCGTCGGAGGACAGGGCACAGATACGCAGTATTTT.

The chain links TRBV5-1 to TRBJ2-1; no firm D call. The CDR3 totals 12 residues. V was shortened by 2 bases and J by 5 bases, with 5 bases between the two germline ends. Germline V gene lookup returns CDR1 SGHRS and CDR2 YFSETQ. As DNA, the CDR3 is TGCGCCAGCAGCTTATCTCACAATGAGCAGTTCTTC. Translation: CASSLSHNEQFF.

The genes are TRBV9 and TRBJ1-1; D gene unclear. Per the germline V gene, CDR1 is SGDLS and CDR2 is YYNGEE. V lost 0 bases to trimming and J lost 8 bases, with 11 bases between them. This CDR3 has 13 amino acids. The CDR3 DNA follows: TGTGCCAGCAGCGTAGGGCGTGCTTCGGAAGCTTTCTTT. Translated, it gives CASSVGRASEAFF.

Concerning this clone itself: The identical CDR3 is also encoded by other nucleotide sequences in the sample. V is TRBV6-5 and J is TRBJ1-5; a possible D gene is TRBD1 (5 bases). CDR3 length: 15 residues. Germline lookup yields CDR1 MNHEY and CDR2 SVGAGI. With 2 bases removed from V and 5 bases from J, the gap between germline ends came to 13 bases. DNA of the CDR3: TGTGCCAGCAGTTACACCCTGGGGGAAGATCAGCCCCAGCATTTT. Amino acid sequence: CASSYTLGEDQPQHF.

This chain connects TRBV28 to TRBJ1-2, with TRBD1 matching 7 bases. The J segment lost 8 bases and the V segment lost 3 bases, leaving 9 bases of the junction unmatched. The CDR3 totals 14 residues. Germline CDR1 reads MDHEN; CDR2 reads SYDVKM. The CDR3 sequence is CASSLGEGAKGYTF. The DNA for the CDR3 is TGTGCCAGCAGTTTGGGGGAGGGGGCTAAGGGCTACACCTTC.

The rearrangement links TRBV5-6 to TRBJ1-5, with TRBD1 as a possible D gene (5 bases). CDR3 length equals 16 residues. The V and J ends lost 0 bases and 3 bases respectively, with 13 bases between them. The germline gives CDR1 SGHDT, CDR2 YYEEEE. CDR3 region: CASSLGGSGYNQPQHF. CDR3 in DNA: TGTGCCAGCAGCTTGGGGGGGTCAGGGTACAATCAGCCCCAGCATTTT.

The chain is built from TRBV30 and TRBJ2-7, with D perhaps given as TRBD1 or TRBD2 (5 bases each). The germline gives CDR1 GTSNPN, CDR2 SVGIG (reference sequence). Deletions cut 0 bases from V and 5 bases from J, with 11 bases between. The CDR3 is 13 amino acids. This chain's CDR3 is CAWSVSLGDEQYF. CDR3 in DNA: TGTGCCTGGAGTGTAAGTTTGGGGGACGAGCAGTACTTC.

As regards this clone: A much larger clonotype is one base distant, so this may be a read error. Other DNA variants within this sample encode the same CDR3. The chain is built from TRBV4-1 and TRBJ2-7; 11 positions agree with TRBD2. V shed 3 bases, J shed 3 bases, and the junction held 1 base outside the gene matches. The CDR3 extends over 14 amino acids. Germline loops: CDR1 MGHRA, CDR2 YSYEKL. CDR3 region: CASSHGTSGYEQYF. The CDR3 DNA is TGCGCCAGCAGCCACGGGACTAGCGGCTACGAGCAGTACTTC.

The rearrangement joins TRBV7-9 to TRBJ2-1; D ambiguous. The germline V gene encodes CDR1 SEHNR and CDR2 FQNEAQ (reference sequence). With 2 bases removed from V and 5 bases from J, the gap between germline ends came to 16 bases. This CDR3 contains 16 residues. The CDR3: CASSLFATKTDNEQFF. The CDR3, as DNA: TGTGCCAGCAGCTTATTCGCGACCAAGACGGACAATGAGCAGTTCTTC.

The gene calls are TRBV7-9 and TRBJ1-2, with 7 nucleotides matching TRBD1. The CDR3 loop spans 16 amino acids. V shed 3 bases, J shed 0 bases, and the junction held 7 bases outside the gene matches. Germline V CDR1 and CDR2: SEHNR, FQNEAQ (reference sequence). CDR3 protein: CASSLEWDRPNYGYTF. The CDR3 DNA sequence: TGTGCCAGCAGCTTGGAGTGGGACAGACCTAACTATGGCTACACCTTC. Full variable domain (rest looked up from reference TRBV7-9 and TRBJ1-2): DTGVSQNPRHKITKRGQNVTFRCDPISEHNRLYWYRQTLGQGPEFLTYFQNEAQLEKSRLLSDRFSAERPKGSFSTLEIQRTEQGDSAMYLCASSLEWDRPNYGYTFGSGTRLTVV.

The V gene is TRBV2, the J gene TRBJ2-2, with 7 nucleotides matching TRBD1. CDR1 SNHLY and CDR2 FYNNEI come from the germline V gene. V lost 6 bases, J lost 0 bases, and 4 bases stayed unmatched. The CDR3 is made up of 15 amino acids. CDR3: CASSRDSSNTGELFF. CDR3 nucleotide sequence: TGTGCCAGCAGCCGGGACAGTTCGAACACCGGGGAGCTGTTTTTT.

In its sample, this clone was seen once. The chain uses TRBV13 and TRBJ2-3, with D possibly being TRBD2 (6 bases). The CDR3 loop spans 15 amino acids. Trimming removed 3 bases at V and 1 base at J, with 11 bases between. CDR1 is PRHDT and CDR2 is FYEKMQ in the germline V gene (reference sequence). The CDR3 region has the DNA TGTGCCAGCAGCTTGGAGGGTCGACGCACAGATACGCAGTATTTT. This encodes CASSLEGRRTDTQYF.

The rearrangement uses TRBV19 and TRBJ2-7; D is unresolved. Deletions cut 5 bases from V and 3 bases from J, with 14 bases between. Per germline, CDR1 LNHDA and CDR2 SQIVND (reference sequence). The CDR3 consists of 14 residues. CDR3 sequence: CASSLSDTIYEQYF. DNA of the CDR3: TGTGCCAGTAGTCTAAGCGACACGATCTACGAGCAGTACTTC.

J is TRBJ2-7 and V is TRBV28; 8 bases align to TRBD1. The germline gives CDR1 MDHEN, CDR2 SYDVKM. The length of the CDR3 is 13 residues. Trimming took 6 bases from V and 2 from J; bases not matched to a gene: 3. The CDR3, as DNA: TGTGCCAGCAGGGGGGGACAGGCCTACGAGCAGTACTTC. The encoded protein is CASRGGQAYEQYF.

J is TRBJ2-7 and V is TRBV4-1; 8 nucleotides align to TRBD1. Germline V gene sequence: CDR1 MGHRA, CDR2 YSYEKL. The V and J ends lost 4 bases and 7 bases, in that order; junction bases with no gene match: 12. The CDR3 runs to 15 residues. The CDR3 coding sequence is TGCGCCAGCAGCCCCTCAAACAGGGGGAAGATGGAGCAGTACTTC. This translates into CASSPSNRGKMEQYF.

The genes are TRBV6-5 and TRBJ2-1; 13 bases are a match to TRBD2. The CDR3 has 14 residues. Trimming took 6 bases from V and 8 from J; bases not matched to a gene: 4. CDR1 is MNHEY and CDR2 is SVGAGI in the germline V gene. CDR3 sequence: CASSRTSGSHEQFF. The CDR3 nucleotides read TGTGCCAGCAGCCGGACTAGCGGGAGCCATGAGCAGTTCTTC.

Turning to this clone: In the same sample, other DNA sequences code for this CDR3. This chain joins TRBV30 and TRBJ1-5, with D possibly TRBD1 on 5 matching bases. This CDR3 contains 15 residues. V was pared by 2 bases and J by 0 bases, with 11 bases between. Germline CDR1 is GTSNPN and CDR2 is SVGIG (reference sequence). CDR3 loop: CAWSSGSNSNQPQHF. DNA of the CDR3: TGTGCCTGGAGTTCAGGGTCCAATAGCAATCAGCCCCAGCATTTT. The whole variable domain, remainder taken from reference TRBV30 and TRBJ1-5, is SQTIHQWPATLVQPVGSPLSLECTVEGTSNPNLYWYRQAAGRGLQLLFYSVGIGQISSEVPQNLSASRPQDRQFILSSKKLLLSDSGFYLCAWSSGSNSNQPQHFGDGTRLSIL.